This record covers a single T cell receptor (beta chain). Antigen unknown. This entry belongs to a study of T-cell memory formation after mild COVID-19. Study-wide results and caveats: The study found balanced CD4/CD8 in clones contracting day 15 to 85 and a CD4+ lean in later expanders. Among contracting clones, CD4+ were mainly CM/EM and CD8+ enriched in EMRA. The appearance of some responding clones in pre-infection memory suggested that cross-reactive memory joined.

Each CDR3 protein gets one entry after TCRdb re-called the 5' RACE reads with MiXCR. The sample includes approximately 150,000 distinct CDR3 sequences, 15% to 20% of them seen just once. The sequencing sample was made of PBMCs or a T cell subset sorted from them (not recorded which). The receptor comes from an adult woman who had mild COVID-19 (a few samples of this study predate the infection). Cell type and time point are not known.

The CDR3 spells CSARDTPTGVGGYTF. CDR3 coding DNA: TGCAGTGCTAGAGATACACCGACAGGGGTTGGTGGCTACACCTTC. The chain links TRBV20-1 to TRBJ1-2; 8 bases fit TRBD1. There are 15 residues in the CDR3. Per the germline V gene, CDR1 is DFQATT and CDR2 is SNEGSKA (reference sequence). Trimming cost V 0 bases and J 7 bases; bases outside gene matches: 10.